The 28 T cell receptor beta chains listed next were all sequenced from one sample in a study of blood T cell repertoires in COVID-19. Repertoires were generated with immunoSEQ multiplex PCR, while TCRdb's copy carries only in-frame clones and drops some. Among about 490,000 clones listed, 80% to 90% were seen once. The sample was peripheral blood. These receptors were taken from a human donor in a cohort sampled during active COVID-19.

The chain is built from TRBV2 and TRBJ1-6; a weak D match, TRBD1 (6 bases). CDR1 is SNHLY and CDR2 is FYNNEI in the germline V gene. Trimming pared 7 bases from V and 6 bases from J, leaving 10 bases between. The CDR3 totals 13 residues. Written as DNA, the CDR3 is TGTGCCAGCACCCGGGACATTAATTCACCCCTCCACTTT. This encodes CASTRDINSPLHF.

This chain joins TRBV7-9 and TRBJ1-2, with TRBD1 identical over 8 bases. J was trimmed by 6 bases and V by 1 base; bases with no gene match: 10. CDR1 SEHNR and CDR2 FQNEAQ come from the germline V gene (reference sequence). The CDR3 runs to 16 residues. The CDR3 DNA follows: TGTGCCAGCAGCTTAGGATGGGGCAGGGGGCAGGATGGCTACACCTTC. Amino acid sequence: CASSLGWGRGQDGYTF.

The chain joins TRBV14 to TRBJ1-1; possibly TRBD1 for D (6 bases). CDR3 size: 15 residues. Deletions cut 0 bases from V and 6 bases from J, with 14 bases between. The germline V gene has CDR1 SGHDN and CDR2 FVKESK. CDR3 sequence: CASSQDTGHTAEAFF. The CDR3 DNA reads TGTGCCAGCAGCCAAGATACGGGACATACGGCTGAAGCTTTCTTT.

V is TRBV7-2 and J is TRBJ1-2, with D maybe TRBD1 (6 bases). V lost 5 bases and J lost 4, with 17 bases in between. Germline V gene sequence: CDR1 SGHTA, CDR2 FQGNSA. The CDR3 loop spans 15 amino acids. CDR3 loop: CASSDYNSGVYGYTF. The DNA for the CDR3 is TGTGCCAGCAGCGATTACAATTCAGGGGTCTATGGCTACACCTTC. The full variable domain, with the rest looked up from reference TRBV7-2 and TRBJ1-2, is GAGVSQSPSNKVTEKGKDVELRCDPISGHTALYWYRQSLGQGLEFLIYFQGNSAPDKSGLPSDRFSAERTGGSVSTLTIQRTQQEDSAVYLCASSDYNSGVYGYTFGSGTRLTVV.

In its sample, this clone was seen once. This chain links TRBV30 with TRBJ1-1, with D unresolved. CDR1 and CDR2 (germline): GTSNPN, SVGIG (reference sequence). The ends were cut back, 0 bases at V and 4 bases at J, with 12 bases in the middle. This CDR3 region has 14 residues. DNA of the CDR3: TGTGCCTGGAGTGTTGACGGAAGAGGCACTGAAGCTTTCTTT. This translates into CAWSVDGRGTEAFF.

The chain links TRBV6-5 to TRBJ2-7; 7 bases are a match to TRBD1. This CDR3 region has 15 residues. V dropped 2 bases and J dropped 4; count of bases not matched to a gene: 8. Germline loops: CDR1 MNHEY, CDR2 SVGAGI. Here the CDR3 reads CASSYDRQGRYEQYF. CDR3 DNA: TGTGCCAGCAGTTACGATCGACAGGGTAGATACGAGCAGTACTTC.

A single count supports this clone. The chain links TRBV11-2 to TRBJ2-1; 12 positions match TRBD2. V gave up 3 bases and J gave up 4 bases; unmatched junction bases: 10. The CDR3 covers 18 residues. Germline V lookup: CDR1 SGHAT, CDR2 FQNNGV. CDR3 nucleotide sequence: TGTGCCAGCAGCTTTATGGGGCTAGCGGGAGGGGGATACAATGAGCAGTTCTTC. Protein sequence: CASSFMGLAGGGYNEQFF.

A single count supports this clone. The V and J genes are TRBV7-6 and TRBJ2-7; D might be TRBD2 (5 bases). The V end lost 3 bases, the J end lost 5 bases, and 17 bases lay between the germline ends. The CDR3 is made up of 15 amino acids. Germline lookup yields CDR1 SGHVS and CDR2 FNYEAQ. CDR3 sequence: CASSLKLRGFDEQYF. CDR3 coding DNA: TGTGCCAGCAGCTTGAAATTGAGAGGGTTCGACGAGCAGTACTTC.

This sequence joins TRBV7-2 and TRBJ1-5, with a possible D match to TRBD1 (6 bases). Germline CDR1 is SGHTA and CDR2 is FQGNSA. The CDR3 is made up of 15 amino acids. Deletions cut 5 bases from V and 5 bases from J, with 16 bases between. CDR3 coding DNA: TGTGCCAGCAGCCTCAGGGGCGCCTCATATCAGCCCCAGCATTTT. As protein: CASSLRGASYQPQHF.

This clone was seen just once. V usage is TRBV3-1 (or the pseudogene TRBV3-2) and J usage is TRBJ2-1, with D maybe TRBD1 (6 bases). V lost 4 bases and J 4 bases, leaving 8 bases between the germline ends. Germline loops: CDR1 LGHDT, CDR2 YNNKEL (reference sequence). The CDR3 extends over 13 amino acids. CDR3 residues: CASSLDRYNEQFF. In DNA, the CDR3 is TGTGCCAGCAGCCTCGACAGGTACAATGAGCAGTTCTTC.

CDR3 region: CASSQGLEYTEAFF. CDR3 coding DNA: TGTGCCAGCAGCCAGGGGTTAGAGTACACTGAAGCTTTCTTT. The V gene is TRBV7-9, the J gene TRBJ1-1, with D perhaps matching TRBD1 (6 bases). Looked up from germline, CDR1 is SEHNR and CDR2 is FQNEAQ (reference sequence). V was pared by 5 bases and J by 3 bases, with 13 bases between. CDR3 length: 14 amino acids.

The chain has TRBV12-3 or TRBV12-4 and TRBJ1-2; TRBD1 matches at 7 bases. This CDR3 comprises 13 residues. The junction had 1 base not matched to a gene; V was cut back by 3 bases and J by 3 bases. The CDR3, as DNA: TGTGCCAGCAGTTTCAGGGGGGACTATGGCTACACCTTC. This codes for CASSFRGDYGYTF.

This clone was recorded once. The chain uses TRBV6-1 and TRBJ2-5; 9 positions agree with TRBD1. CDR1 is MNHNS and CDR2 is SASEGT in the germline V gene. The CDR3 length is 18 residues. Germline trimming cut 0 bases from V and 5 bases from J; bases unmatched to any gene: 13. This CDR3 reads CASSEARGNRGLGETQYF. CDR3 coding DNA: TGTGCCAGCAGTGAAGCGAGGGGGAACAGGGGGCTCGGGGAGACCCAGTACTTC.

The CDR3 reads CASGRGAGEQYF. The CDR3 nucleotides are TGTGCCAGCGGTCGGGGGGCAGGGGAGCAGTACTTC. The chain is built from TRBV9 and TRBJ2-7; a weak D match, TRBD2 (7 bases). The CDR3 contains 12 residues. Germline-derived CDR1 and CDR2 are SGDLS and YYNGEE. V lost 7 bases to trimming and J lost 7 bases, with 15 bases between them.

V usage is TRBV5-1 and J usage is TRBJ2-7, with D possibly matching TRBD2 (6 bases). The CDR3 consists of 15 residues. V was shortened by 1 base and J by 3 bases, with 14 bases between the two germline ends. Germline V gene sequence: CDR1 SGHRS, CDR2 YFSETQ. For the CDR3, the DNA is TGCGCCAGCAGCTTGTACCCCGGGAGTTACTACGAGCAGTACTTC. Translation gives CASSLYPGSYYEQYF.

The genes are TRBV9 and TRBJ1-1; 8 bases map to TRBD1. CDR1 is SGDLS, CDR2 YYNGEE, per germline. J lost 2 bases, V lost 4 bases, and 4 bases had no gene match. This CDR3 spans 14 amino acids. The CDR3: CASSTSGGNTEAFF. The CDR3 coding sequence is TGTGCCAGCAGCACATCAGGGGGCAACACTGAAGCTTTCTTT. Full variable domain (rest looked up from reference TRBV9 and TRBJ1-1): DSGVTQTPKHLITATGQRVTLRCSPRSGDLSVYWYQQSLDQGLQFLIQYYNGEERAKGNILERFSAQQFPDLHSELNLSSLELGDSALYFCASSTSGGNTEAFFGQGTRLTVV.

J is TRBJ2-3 and V is TRBV7-3, with 14 bases matching TRBD2. V was clipped by 3 bases and J by 3 bases; unmatched bases: 8. The length of the CDR3 is 18 residues. The germline V gene encodes CDR1 SGHTA and CDR2 FQGTGA. The CDR3 region has the DNA TGTGCCAGCAGCTTTGGGACTAGCGGGAGTTGGAGGACAGATACGCAGTATTTT. Translating it yields CASSFGTSGSWRTDTQYF.

The chain combines TRBV2 with TRBJ2-2; 7 positions agree with TRBD2. V shed 3 bases, J shed 4 bases, and the junction held 2 bases outside the gene matches. Germline V gives CDR1 SNHLY, CDR2 FYNNEI. This CDR3 is built from 14 residues. CDR3 sequence (DNA): TGTGCCAGCAGTGATCGGGAGGTCACCGGGGAGCTGTTTTTT. It yields the protein CASSDREVTGELFF.

The chain combines TRBV29-1 with TRBJ2-3; 9 bases are shared with TRBD2. The CDR3 extends over 14 amino acids. The germline V gene has CDR1 SQVTM and CDR2 ANQGSEA. V lost 4 bases, J lost 1 base, and 3 bases stayed unmatched. The CDR3 loop is CSVAGTSRTDTQYF. The CDR3 nucleotides are TGCAGCGTTGCGGGGACTAGCCGCACAGATACGCAGTATTTT.

This chain uses TRBV7-9 with TRBJ2-1; TRBD1 aligns across 10 bases. CDR3 length: 16 residues. Germline trimming cut 0 bases from V and 6 bases from J; bases unmatched to any gene: 5. The germline gives CDR1 SEHNR, CDR2 FQNEAQ (reference sequence). CDR3 nucleotide sequence: TGTGCCAGCAGCTTAGCGGACAGGGGGTATTTCAATGAGCAGTTCTTC. Protein sequence: CASSLADRGYFNEQFF. Drawing the rest from reference TRBV7-9 and TRBJ2-1, the complete variable domain is DTGVSQNPRHKITKRGQNVTFRCDPISEHNRLYWYRQTLGQGPEFLTYFQNEAQLEKSRLLSDRFSAERPKGSFSTLEIQRTEQGDSAMYLCASSLADRGYFNEQFFGPGTRLTVL.

The V call is TRBV3-1 (or the pseudogene TRBV3-2), the J call TRBJ1-2, with TRBD1 identical over 7 bases. V was pared by 1 base and J by 5 bases, with 7 bases of the junction left unmatched. From germline, CDR1 is LGHDT and CDR2 YNNKEL (reference sequence). The CDR3 has 15 residues. The CDR3 is CASSQGAGGQYGYTF. Written as DNA, the CDR3 is TGTGCCAGCAGCCAAGGCGCAGGGGGTCAATATGGCTACACCTTC.

The chain couples TRBV6-2 or TRBV6-3 to TRBJ1-5; 8 bases agree with TRBD1. Trimming removed 8 bases from V and 6 bases from J; junction bases left unmatched: 9. CDR1 and CDR2 (germline): MNHEY, SVGEGT. This CDR3 contains 14 residues. The CDR3 DNA follows: TGTGCCAGCTGCCGCACAGGGGGTAGTCAGCCCCAGCATTTT. Protein sequence: CASCRTGGSQPQHF.

This chain links TRBV3-1 (or the pseudogene TRBV3-2) with TRBJ2-2; TRBD1 matches 12 bases. This CDR3 is built from 16 residues. Losses at the gene ends were 4 bases for V and 3 bases for J; bases not matched to a gene: 3. Germline V gives CDR1 LGHDT, CDR2 YNNKEL (reference sequence). In DNA, the CDR3 is TGTGCCAGCAGCCCCCGGGACAGGGGGCACACCGGGGAGCTGTTTTTT. This encodes CASSPRDRGHTGELFF.

This clone was counted once. Here the CDR3 reads CASSEQGGRRSSTDTQYF. The CDR3 DNA sequence: TGTGCCAGCAGTGAACAGGGCGGGAGGAGGTCTAGCACAGATACGCAGTATTTT. This chain joins TRBV2 and TRBJ2-3; 8 bases are a match to TRBD2. Trimming cost V 2 bases and J 0 bases; bases outside gene matches: 10. Per germline, CDR1 SNHLY and CDR2 FYNNEI. This CDR3 is built from 18 residues.

The rearrangement joins TRBV19 to TRBJ2-7, with D possibly matching TRBD1 (5 bases). The germline V gene encodes CDR1 LNHDA and CDR2 SQIVND (reference sequence). The CDR3 runs 15 residues. Trimming took off 2 bases at V and 2 bases at J, with 13 bases between the two ends. CDR3 loop: CASSIFGRATYEQYF. For the CDR3, the DNA is TGTGCCAGTAGTATATTCGGCAGGGCTACCTACGAGCAGTACTTC.

This chain uses TRBV5-1 with TRBJ2-1; TRBD1 agrees at 7 bases. The CDR3 runs 15 residues. After removal of 2 bases from V and 8 bases from J, the junction contained 10 bases not matched to a gene. Germline V gene data show CDR1 as SGHRS and CDR2 as YFSETQ. The CDR3 reads CASSLELYRGDEQFF. The CDR3 DNA sequence: TGCGCCAGCAGCTTAGAACTTTACAGGGGCGATGAGCAGTTCTTC.

This chain uses TRBV15 with TRBJ1-5; TRBD1 might be the D (5 bases). The CDR3 spans 20 residues. Germline loops: CDR1 LNHNV, CDR2 YYDKDF (reference sequence). The V and J ends lost 0 bases and 1 base respectively, with 22 bases between them. CDR3 residues: CATSRELVQGRVVSNQPQHF. DNA of the CDR3: TGTGCCACCAGCAGAGAACTTGTTCAGGGCCGTGTTGTAAGCAATCAGCCCCAGCATTTT.

This clone showed up just a few times. The chain recombines TRBV30 with TRBJ1-2; D gene ambiguous. The germline V gene encodes CDR1 GTSNPN and CDR2 SVGIG (reference sequence). The CDR3 runs to 17 residues. Trimming left V 3 bases short and J 3 bases short, with 23 bases between. In nucleotides, the CDR3 is TGTGCCTGGAGAACGAGTTTCCCCCCCGGGTTCTACTATGGCTACACCTTC. Protein sequence: CAWRTSFPPGFYYGYTF.